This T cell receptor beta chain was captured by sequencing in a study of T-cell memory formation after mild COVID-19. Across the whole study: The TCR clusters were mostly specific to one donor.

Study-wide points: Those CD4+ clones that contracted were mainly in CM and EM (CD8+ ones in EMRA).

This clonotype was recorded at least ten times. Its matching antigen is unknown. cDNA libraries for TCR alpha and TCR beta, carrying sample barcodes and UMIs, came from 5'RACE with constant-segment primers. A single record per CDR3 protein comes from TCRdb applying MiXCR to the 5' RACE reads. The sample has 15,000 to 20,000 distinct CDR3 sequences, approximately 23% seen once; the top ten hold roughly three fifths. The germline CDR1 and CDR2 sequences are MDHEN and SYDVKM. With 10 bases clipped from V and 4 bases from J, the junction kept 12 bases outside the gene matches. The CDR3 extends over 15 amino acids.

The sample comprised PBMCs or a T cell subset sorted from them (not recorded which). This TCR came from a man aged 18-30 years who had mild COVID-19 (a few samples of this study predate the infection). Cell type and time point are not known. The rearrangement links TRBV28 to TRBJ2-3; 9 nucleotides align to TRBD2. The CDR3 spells CATTFSGGGADTQYF. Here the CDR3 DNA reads TGTGCCACCACCTTTAGCGGGGGCGGGGCAGATACGCAGTATTTT.